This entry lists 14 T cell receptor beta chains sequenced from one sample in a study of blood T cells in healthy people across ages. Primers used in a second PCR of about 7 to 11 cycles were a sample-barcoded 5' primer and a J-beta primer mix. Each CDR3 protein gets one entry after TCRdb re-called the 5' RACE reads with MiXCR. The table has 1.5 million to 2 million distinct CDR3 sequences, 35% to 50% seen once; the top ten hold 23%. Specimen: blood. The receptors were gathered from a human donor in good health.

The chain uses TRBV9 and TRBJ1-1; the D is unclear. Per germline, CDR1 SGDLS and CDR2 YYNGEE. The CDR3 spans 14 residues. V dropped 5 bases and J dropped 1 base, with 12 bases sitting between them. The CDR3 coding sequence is TGTGCCAGCAGTGTCGGGCCGGGGAACACTGAAGCTTTCTTT. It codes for CASSVGPGNTEAFF.

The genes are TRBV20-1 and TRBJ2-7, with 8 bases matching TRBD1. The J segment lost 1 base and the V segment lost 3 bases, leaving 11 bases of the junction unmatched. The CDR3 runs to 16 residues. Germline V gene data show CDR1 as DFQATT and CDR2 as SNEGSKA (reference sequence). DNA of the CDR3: TGCAGTGCTAGCCTCTCCTGGACAGGGATGTCCTACGAGCAGTACTTC. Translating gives CSASLSWTGMSYEQYF.

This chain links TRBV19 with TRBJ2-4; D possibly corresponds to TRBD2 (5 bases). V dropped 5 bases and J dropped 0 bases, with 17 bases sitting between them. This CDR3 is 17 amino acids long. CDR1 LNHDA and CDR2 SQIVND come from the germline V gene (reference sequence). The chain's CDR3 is CASSPLSGIIAKNIQYF. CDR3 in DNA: TGTGCCAGTAGTCCCCTATCGGGGATTATAGCCAAAAACATTCAGTACTTC.

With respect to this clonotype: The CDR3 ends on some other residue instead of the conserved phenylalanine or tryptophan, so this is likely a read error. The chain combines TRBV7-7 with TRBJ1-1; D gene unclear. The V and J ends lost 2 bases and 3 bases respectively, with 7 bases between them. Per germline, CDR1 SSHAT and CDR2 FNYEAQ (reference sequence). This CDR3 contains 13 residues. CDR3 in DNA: TGTGCCAGCAGCTTATCCGGGGACACTGAAGCTTTCTGT. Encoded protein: CASSLSGDTEAFC.

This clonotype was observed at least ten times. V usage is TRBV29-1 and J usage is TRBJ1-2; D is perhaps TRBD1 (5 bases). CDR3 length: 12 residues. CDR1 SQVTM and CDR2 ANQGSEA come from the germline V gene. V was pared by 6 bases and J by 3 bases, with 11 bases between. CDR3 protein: CSVGLVDYGYTF. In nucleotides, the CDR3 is TGCAGCGTGGGACTGGTTGACTATGGCTACACCTTC.

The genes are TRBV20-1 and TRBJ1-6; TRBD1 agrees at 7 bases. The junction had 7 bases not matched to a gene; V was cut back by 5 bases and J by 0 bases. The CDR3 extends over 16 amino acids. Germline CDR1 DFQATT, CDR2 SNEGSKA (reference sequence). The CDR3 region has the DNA TGCAGTGCTGACAGGGTAACAAGCTCCTATAATTCACCCCTCCACTTT. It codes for CSADRVTSSYNSPLHF.

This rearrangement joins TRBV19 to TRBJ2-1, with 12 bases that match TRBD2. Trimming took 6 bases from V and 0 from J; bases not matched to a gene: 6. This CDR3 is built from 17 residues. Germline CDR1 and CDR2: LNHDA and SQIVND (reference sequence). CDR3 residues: CASRTSGGTSSYNEQFF. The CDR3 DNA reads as TGTGCCAGTAGAACTAGCGGGGGGACCAGCTCCTACAATGAGCAGTTCTTC.

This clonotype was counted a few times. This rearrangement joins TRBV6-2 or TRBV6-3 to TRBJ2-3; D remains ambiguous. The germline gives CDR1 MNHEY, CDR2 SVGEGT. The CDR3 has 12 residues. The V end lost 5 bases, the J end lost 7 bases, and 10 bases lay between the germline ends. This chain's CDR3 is CASSSVVYTQYF. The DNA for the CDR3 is TGTGCCAGCAGTAGCGTTGTTTATACGCAGTATTTT.

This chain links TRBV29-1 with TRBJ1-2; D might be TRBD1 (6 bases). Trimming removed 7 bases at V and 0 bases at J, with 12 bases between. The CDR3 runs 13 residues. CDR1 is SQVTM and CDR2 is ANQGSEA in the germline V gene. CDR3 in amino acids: CSANRESNYGYTF. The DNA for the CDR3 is TGCAGCGCGAACAGGGAATCTAACTATGGCTACACCTTC.

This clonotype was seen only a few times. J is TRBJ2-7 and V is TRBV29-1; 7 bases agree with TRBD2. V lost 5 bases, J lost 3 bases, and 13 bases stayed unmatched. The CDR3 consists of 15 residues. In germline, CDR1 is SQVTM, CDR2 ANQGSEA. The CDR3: CSVKRASGAFYEQYF. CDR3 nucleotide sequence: TGCAGCGTTAAAAGAGCAAGCGGGGCATTCTACGAGCAGTACTTC.

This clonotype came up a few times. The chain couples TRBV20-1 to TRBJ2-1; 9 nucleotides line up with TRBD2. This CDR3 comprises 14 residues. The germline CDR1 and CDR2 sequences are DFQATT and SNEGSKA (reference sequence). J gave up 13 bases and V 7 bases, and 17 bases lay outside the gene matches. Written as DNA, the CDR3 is TGCAGTGTAGAGGATAGCGGGGGTCGGGAGACCCAGTTCTTC. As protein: CSVEDSGGRETQFF.

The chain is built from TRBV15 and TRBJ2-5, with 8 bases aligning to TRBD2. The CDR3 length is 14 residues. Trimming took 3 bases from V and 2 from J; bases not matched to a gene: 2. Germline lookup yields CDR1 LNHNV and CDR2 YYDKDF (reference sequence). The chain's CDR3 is CATSSLAGQETQYF. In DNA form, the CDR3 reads TGTGCCACCAGCAGTCTAGCGGGTCAAGAGACCCAGTACTTC.

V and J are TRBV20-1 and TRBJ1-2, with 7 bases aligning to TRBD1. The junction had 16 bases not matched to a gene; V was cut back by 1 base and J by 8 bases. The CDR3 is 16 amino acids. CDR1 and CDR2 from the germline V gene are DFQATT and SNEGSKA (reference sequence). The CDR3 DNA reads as TGCAGTGCTAGAGTCCCATTAGGACAGGACGAAGGAGGCTACACCTTC. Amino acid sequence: CSARVPLGQDEGGYTF.

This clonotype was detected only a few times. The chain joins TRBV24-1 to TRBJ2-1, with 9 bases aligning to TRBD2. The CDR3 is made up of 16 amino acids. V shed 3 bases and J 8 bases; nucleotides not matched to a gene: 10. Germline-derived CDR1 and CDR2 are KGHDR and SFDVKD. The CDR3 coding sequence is TGTGCCACCAGTGATCCGGGGGGGACTAGCCTTGATGAGCAGTTCTTC. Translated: CATSDPGGTSLDEQFF.